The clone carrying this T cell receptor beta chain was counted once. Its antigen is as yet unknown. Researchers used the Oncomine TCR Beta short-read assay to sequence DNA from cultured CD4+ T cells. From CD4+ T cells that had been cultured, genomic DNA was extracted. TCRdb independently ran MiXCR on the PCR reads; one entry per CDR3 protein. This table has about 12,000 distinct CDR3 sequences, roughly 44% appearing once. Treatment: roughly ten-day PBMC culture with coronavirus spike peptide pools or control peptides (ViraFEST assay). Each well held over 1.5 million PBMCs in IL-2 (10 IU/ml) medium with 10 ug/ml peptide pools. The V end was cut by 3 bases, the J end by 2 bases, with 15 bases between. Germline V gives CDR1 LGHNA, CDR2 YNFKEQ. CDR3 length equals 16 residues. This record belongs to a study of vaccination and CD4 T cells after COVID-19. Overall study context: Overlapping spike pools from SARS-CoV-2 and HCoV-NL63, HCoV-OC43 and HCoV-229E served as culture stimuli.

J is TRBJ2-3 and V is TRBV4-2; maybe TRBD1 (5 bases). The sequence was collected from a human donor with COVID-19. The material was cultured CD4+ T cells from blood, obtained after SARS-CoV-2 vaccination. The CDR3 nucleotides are TGTGCCAGCAGCCACGCCCCGACAGCAGACACAGATACGCAGTATTTT. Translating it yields CASSHAPTADTDTQYF.